This T cell receptor (beta chain) stems from a study of blood T cell repertoires in COVID-19. Study-wide background: Acute and convalescent COVID-19 specimens originated in the United States, Italy and Spain. Sample material is recorded as cDNA or gDNA derived from T cells, B-cell-depleted T cells, or PBMCs.

As originally analysed: Amplification of reference gene primers provided the estimated nucleated cell counts. Assay used: immunoSEQ multiplex PCR; TCRdb lists only in-frame clones, some missing. The V and J calls and clone size are taken from that table; D and trimming were inferred from the DNA. Among about 280,000 clones listed, 75% to 90% were seen once. V trimming: 1 base; J trimming: 2 bases; junction bases outside the gene matches: 8. The CDR3 has 17 residues. Germline CDR1 is SGHRS and CDR2 is YFSETQ. The rearrangement uses TRBV5-1 and TRBJ2-5; 10 bases fit TRBD1. This TCR derives from a woman between 40 and 50 years old who had recovered from COVID-19. Sequencing was carried out using peripheral blood. The CDR3 nucleotides are TGCGCCAGCAGCTTGTCGACAGGGGGCAGGGTTCAAGAGACCCAGTACTTC. It encodes CASSLSTGGRVQETQYF. The full variable domain, rest sourced from reference TRBV5-1 and TRBJ2-5, is KAGVTQTPRYLIKTRGQQVTLSCSPISGHRSVSWYQQTPGQGLQFLFEYFSETQRNKGNFPGRFSGRQFSNSRSEMNVSTLELGDSALYLCASSLSTGGRVQETQYFGPGTRLLVL.